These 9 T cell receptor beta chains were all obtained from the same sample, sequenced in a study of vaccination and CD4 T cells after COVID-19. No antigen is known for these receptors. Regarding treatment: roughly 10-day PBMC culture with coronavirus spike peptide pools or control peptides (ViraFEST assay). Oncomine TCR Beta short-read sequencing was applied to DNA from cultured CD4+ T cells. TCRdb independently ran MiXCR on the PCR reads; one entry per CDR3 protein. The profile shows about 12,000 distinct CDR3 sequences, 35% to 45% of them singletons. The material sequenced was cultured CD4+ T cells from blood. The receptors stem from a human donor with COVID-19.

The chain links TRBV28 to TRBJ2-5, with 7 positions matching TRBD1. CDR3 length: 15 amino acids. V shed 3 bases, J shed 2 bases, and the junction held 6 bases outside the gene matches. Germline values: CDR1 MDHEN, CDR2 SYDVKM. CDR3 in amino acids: CASSFKGAWQETQYF. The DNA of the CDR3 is TGTGCCAGCAGTTTTAAGGGGGCCTGGCAAGAGACCCAGTACTTC. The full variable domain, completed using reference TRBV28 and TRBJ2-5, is DVKVTQSSRYLVKRTGEKVFLECVQDMDHENMFWYRQDPGLGLRLIYFSYDVKMKEKGDIPEGYSVSREKKERFSLILESASTNQTSMYLCASSFKGAWQETQYFGPGTRLLVL.

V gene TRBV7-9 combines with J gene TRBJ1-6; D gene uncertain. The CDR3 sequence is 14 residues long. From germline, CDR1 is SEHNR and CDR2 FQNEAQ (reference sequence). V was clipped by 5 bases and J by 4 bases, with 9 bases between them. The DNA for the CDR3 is TGTGCCAGCAGCCGGGGTACATATAATTCACCCCTCCACTTT. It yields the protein CASSRGTYNSPLHF.

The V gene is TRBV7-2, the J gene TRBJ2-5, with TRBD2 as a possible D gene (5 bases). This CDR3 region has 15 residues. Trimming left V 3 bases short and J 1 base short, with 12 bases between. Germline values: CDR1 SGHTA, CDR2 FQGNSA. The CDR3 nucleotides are TGTGCCAGCAGCTTTACGGGGAGAATCCAAGAGACCCAGTACTTC. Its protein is CASSFTGRIQETQYF.

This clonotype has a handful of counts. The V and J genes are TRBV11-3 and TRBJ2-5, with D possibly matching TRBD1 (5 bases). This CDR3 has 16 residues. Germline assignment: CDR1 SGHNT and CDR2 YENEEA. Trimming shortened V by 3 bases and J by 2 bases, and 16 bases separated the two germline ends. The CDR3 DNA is TGTGCCAGCAGCTTTTTCTTCCAGACAGAGCAAGAGACCCAGTACTTC. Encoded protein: CASSFFFQTEQETQYF.

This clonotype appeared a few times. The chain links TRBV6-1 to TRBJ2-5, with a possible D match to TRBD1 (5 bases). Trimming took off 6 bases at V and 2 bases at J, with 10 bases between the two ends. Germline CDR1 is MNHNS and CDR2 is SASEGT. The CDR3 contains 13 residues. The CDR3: CASREPGQETQYF. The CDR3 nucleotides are TGTGCCAGCAGGGAACCAGGGCAAGAGACCCAGTACTTC.

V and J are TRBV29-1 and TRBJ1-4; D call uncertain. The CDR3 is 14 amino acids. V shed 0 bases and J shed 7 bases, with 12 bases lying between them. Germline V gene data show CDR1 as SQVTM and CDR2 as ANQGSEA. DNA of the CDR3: TGCAGCGTTGAAGATATCGCGTTCAGTGAAAAACTGTTTTTT. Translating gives CSVEDIAFSEKLFF.

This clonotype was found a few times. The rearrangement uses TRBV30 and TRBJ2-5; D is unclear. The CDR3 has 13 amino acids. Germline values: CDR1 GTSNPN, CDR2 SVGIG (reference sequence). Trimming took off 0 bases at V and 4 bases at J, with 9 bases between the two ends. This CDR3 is CAWSVLIGETQYF. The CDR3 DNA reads TGTGCCTGGAGTGTACTCATTGGAGAGACCCAGTACTTC.

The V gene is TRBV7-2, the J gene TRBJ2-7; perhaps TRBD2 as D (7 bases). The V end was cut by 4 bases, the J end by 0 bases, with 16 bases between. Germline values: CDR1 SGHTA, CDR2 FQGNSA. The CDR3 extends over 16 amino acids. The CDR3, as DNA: TGTGCCAGCAGCTCCTGGGGGAGGGGGGACTCCTACGAGCAGTACTTC. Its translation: CASSSWGRGDSYEQYF.

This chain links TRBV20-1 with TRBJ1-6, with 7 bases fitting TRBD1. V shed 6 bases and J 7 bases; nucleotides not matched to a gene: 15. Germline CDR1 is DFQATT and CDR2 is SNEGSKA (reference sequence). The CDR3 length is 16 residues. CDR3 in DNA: TGCAGTGCCCAATCCGGAGGGGGCCTCGAGAATTCACCCCTCCACTTT. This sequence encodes CSAQSGGGLENSPLHF.